One and the same sample provided the 5 T cell receptor beta chains below, sequenced in a study of vaccination effects on CD4 cells after COVID-19. Clones were read by immunoSEQ multiplex PCR, and TCRdb kept only the in-frame ones, dropping some. The sample yields under 40,000 clones, around three quarters seen once. Prior to sequencing, the ViraFEST assay stimulated PBMC with viral peptide pools, which expanded the antigen-specific CD4+ T cells. When around 10 days of culture had elapsed, CD4+ T cells were isolated. Vaccinees lacked prior SARS-CoV-2 infection and tested negative for nucleocapsid antibodies. No antigen has been assigned to these receptors. The material was CD4+ T cells from PBMCs cultured with HCoV-OC43 spike peptides, obtained before COVID-19 vaccination. The sample's subset: HCoV-OC43 spike overlapping peptide pool stimulation. These TCRs come from a human donor who received a COVID-19 vaccine.

The chain employs TRBV3-1 (or the pseudogene TRBV3-2) and TRBJ1-1; TRBD1 matches at 7 bases. This CDR3 has 13 amino acids. Germline V gene lookup returns CDR1 LGHDT and CDR2 YNNKEL (reference sequence). With 7 bases clipped from V and 1 base from J, the junction kept 3 bases outside the gene matches. In nucleotides, the CDR3 is TGTGCCAGCACCCGACAGGGGAACACTGAAGCTTTCTTT. Translating it yields CASTRQGNTEAFF.

V usage is TRBV2 and J usage is TRBJ2-1, with D maybe TRBD2 (5 bases). This CDR3 comprises 14 residues. The V end lost 2 bases, the J end lost 8 bases, and 13 bases lay between the germline ends. CDR1 SNHLY and CDR2 FYNNEI come from the germline V gene. CDR3 nucleotide sequence: TGTGCCAGCAGTGAAACGAGGGCCTGGGATGAGCAGTTCTTC. This sequence encodes CASSETRAWDEQFF.

The genes are TRBV19 and TRBJ2-6, with D possibly being TRBD1 (6 bases). CDR3 length: 16 amino acids. In germline, CDR1 is LNHDA, CDR2 SQIVND (reference sequence). The ends were cut back, 7 bases at V and 4 bases at J, with 17 bases in the middle. As DNA, the CDR3 is TGTGCCAGTAATCCCCAGGGGCGCACGGGGGCCAACGTCCTGACTTTC. This encodes CASNPQGRTGANVLTF.

The DNA of the CDR3 is TGTGCCATCAGTGAGTCGACAGGGGGTGAAGCTTTCTTT. It yields the protein CAISESTGGEAFF. The chain combines TRBV10-3 with TRBJ1-1, with 9 bases that match TRBD1. Germline V gives CDR1 ENHRY, CDR2 SYGVKD. V was pared by 0 bases and J by 7 bases, with 0 bases of the junction left unmatched. The CDR3 totals 13 residues.

This rearrangement joins TRBV11-2 to TRBJ2-6; D tentatively fits TRBD1 or TRBD2 (5 bases each). CDR1 and CDR2 (germline): SGHAT, FQNNGV. The V and J ends lost 6 bases and 12 bases respectively, with 15 bases between them. This CDR3 is built from 13 residues. DNA for the CDR3: TGTGCCAGCAGGGACTCTGGGGGAGCCGTCCTGACTTTC. Protein: CASRDSGGAVLTF. Supplemented by reference TRBV11-2 and TRBJ2-6, the full variable domain reads EAGVAQSPRYKIIEKRQSVAFWCNPISGHATLYWYQQILGQGPKLLIQFQNNGVVDDSQLPKDRFSAERLKGVDSTLKIQPAKLEDSAVYLCASRDSGGAVLTFGAGSRLTVL.